This T cell receptor (beta chain) was captured in a study of spatial heterogeneity in lung cancer. The wider study: Sequences of the beta chain were consistently detected in greater numbers than alpha-chain sequences. General observations from the study: Ubiquitous expanded tumor TCRs appeared in blood more at resection than follow-up.

This clonotype appeared a few times. The antigen is unknown. Time point denoted: sample taken at primary tumor resection. The donor group consisted of roughly 70 patients who had untreated, early-stage non-small cell lung cancer. From tumor, nontumor lung or frozen PBMC, whole RNA was taken unsorted for sequencing. MiXCR, run by TCRdb on the 5' RACE reads, gives a single entry per CDR3 protein. The data contain tens of thousands of distinct CDR3 sequences, over 9.5% of them singletons. This receptor was obtained from a male donor with early-stage non-small cell lung cancer. Specimen: PBMCs, collected at surgery.

This chain's CDR3 is CASKGQLRYEQFF. In nucleotides, the CDR3 is TGTGCCAGTAAGGGACAGCTTCGGTATGAGCAGTTCTTC. V usage is TRBV19 and J usage is TRBJ2-1; 7 nucleotides match TRBD1. V shed 7 bases, J shed 8 bases, and the junction held 8 bases outside the gene matches. Germline lookup yields CDR1 LNHDA and CDR2 SQIVND (reference sequence). The CDR3 loop spans 13 amino acids.